This T cell receptor beta chain was observed in a study of blood T cells in healthy people across ages. The V gene lost 4 bases and the J gene lost 0 bases, with 8 bases spanning the gap. CDR3 length: 14 residues. On this clonotype: A much more abundant neighbour one base away suggests this may be a read error.

Sample-barcoded 5' priming and a J-beta primer mix drove a second PCR of roughly 6 to 12 cycles. One entry per CDR3 protein results from TCRdb running MiXCR on the 5' RACE reads. The data show 800,000 to 950,000 distinct CDR3 sequences, about 29% seen once. The same sample was also used in a study of T cells of mothers and their children.

The chain uses TRBV12-3 or TRBV12-4 and TRBJ2-3; D is unclear. Sequenced sample: blood. This clonotype was obtained from a woman aged 40 to 50 in good health. CDR3 residues: CASSSNYSTDTQYF. CDR3 DNA sequence: TGTGCCAGCAGTTCCAACTACAGCACAGATACGCAGTATTTT.